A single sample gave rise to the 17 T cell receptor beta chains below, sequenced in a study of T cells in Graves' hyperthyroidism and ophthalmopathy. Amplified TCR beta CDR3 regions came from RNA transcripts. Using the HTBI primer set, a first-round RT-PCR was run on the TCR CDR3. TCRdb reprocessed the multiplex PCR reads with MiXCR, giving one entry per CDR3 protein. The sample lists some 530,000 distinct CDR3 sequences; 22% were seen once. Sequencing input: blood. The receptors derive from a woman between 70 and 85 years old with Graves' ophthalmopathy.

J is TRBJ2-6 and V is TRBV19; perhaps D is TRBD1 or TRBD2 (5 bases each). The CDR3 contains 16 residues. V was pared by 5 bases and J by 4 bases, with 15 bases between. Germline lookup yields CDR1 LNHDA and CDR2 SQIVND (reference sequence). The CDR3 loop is CASSPYSGAGANVLTF. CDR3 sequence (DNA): TGTGCCAGTAGTCCCTACTCCGGGGCCGGGGCCAACGTCCTGACTTTC.

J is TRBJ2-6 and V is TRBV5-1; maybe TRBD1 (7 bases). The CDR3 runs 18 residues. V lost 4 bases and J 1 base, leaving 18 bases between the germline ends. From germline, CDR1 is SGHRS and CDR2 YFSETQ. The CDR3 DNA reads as TGCGCCAGCAGCCAGGCGGGACAGTTGAGATCTGGGGCCAACGTCCTGACTTTC. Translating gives CASSQAGQLRSGANVLTF. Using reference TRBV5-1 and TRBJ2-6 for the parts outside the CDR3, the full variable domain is KAGVTQTPRYLIKTRGQQVTLSCSPISGHRSVSWYQQTPGQGLQFLFEYFSETQRNKGNFPGRFSGRQFSNSRSEMNVSTLELGDSALYLCASSQAGQLRSGANVLTFGAGSRLTVL.

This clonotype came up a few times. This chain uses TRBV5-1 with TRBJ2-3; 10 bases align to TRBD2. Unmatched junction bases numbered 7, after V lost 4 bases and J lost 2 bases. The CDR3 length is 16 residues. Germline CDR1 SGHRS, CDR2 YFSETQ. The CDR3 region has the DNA TGCGCCAGCAGCACCTATGGGACTAGCGTCACAGATACGCAGTATTTT. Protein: CASSTYGTSVTDTQYF. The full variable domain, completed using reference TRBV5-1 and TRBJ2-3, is KAGVTQTPRYLIKTRGQQVTLSCSPISGHRSVSWYQQTPGQGLQFLFEYFSETQRNKGNFPGRFSGRQFSNSRSEMNVSTLELGDSALYLCASSTYGTSVTDTQYFGPGTRLTVL.

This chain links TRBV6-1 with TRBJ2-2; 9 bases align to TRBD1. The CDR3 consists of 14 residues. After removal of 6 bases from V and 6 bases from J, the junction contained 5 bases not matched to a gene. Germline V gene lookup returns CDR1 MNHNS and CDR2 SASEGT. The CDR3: CASRGQGPSGELFF. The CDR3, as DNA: TGTGCCAGCAGGGGACAGGGTCCCTCCGGGGAGCTGTTTTTT.

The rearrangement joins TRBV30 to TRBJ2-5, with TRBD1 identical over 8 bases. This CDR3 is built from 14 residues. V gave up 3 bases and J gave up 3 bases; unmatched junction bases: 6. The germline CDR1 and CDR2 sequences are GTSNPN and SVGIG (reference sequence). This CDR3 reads CAWSSPDREETQYF. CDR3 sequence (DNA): TGTGCCTGGAGCTCCCCGGACAGGGAAGAGACCCAGTACTTC.

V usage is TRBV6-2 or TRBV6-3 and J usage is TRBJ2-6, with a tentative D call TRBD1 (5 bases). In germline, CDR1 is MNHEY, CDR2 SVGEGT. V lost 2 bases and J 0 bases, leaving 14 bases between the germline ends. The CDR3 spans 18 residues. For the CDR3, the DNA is TGTGCCAGCAGTTACCGACAGATCGGGTTCTCTGGGGCCAACGTCCTGACTTTC. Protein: CASSYRQIGFSGANVLTF.

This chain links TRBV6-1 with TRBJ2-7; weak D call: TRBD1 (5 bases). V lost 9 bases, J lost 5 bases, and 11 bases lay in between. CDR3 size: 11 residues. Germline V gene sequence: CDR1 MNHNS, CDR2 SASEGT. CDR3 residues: CASGAVNEQYF. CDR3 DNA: TGTGCCAGTGGGGCAGTAAACGAGCAGTACTTC.

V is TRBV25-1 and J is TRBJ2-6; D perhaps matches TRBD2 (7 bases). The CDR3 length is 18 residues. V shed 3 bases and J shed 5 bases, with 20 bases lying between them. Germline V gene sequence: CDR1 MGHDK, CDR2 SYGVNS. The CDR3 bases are TGTGCCAGCAGTGACAAGGGGGAGGGGCCTACCTGGGCCAACGTCCTGACTTTC. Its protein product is CASSDKGEGPTWANVLTF.

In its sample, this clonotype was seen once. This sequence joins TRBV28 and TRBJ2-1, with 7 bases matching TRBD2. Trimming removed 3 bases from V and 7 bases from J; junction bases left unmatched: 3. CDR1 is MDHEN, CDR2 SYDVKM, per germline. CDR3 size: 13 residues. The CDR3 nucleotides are TGTGCCAGCAGTTTCCGAGCGGGAAATGAGCAGTTCTTC. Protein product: CASSFRAGNEQFF. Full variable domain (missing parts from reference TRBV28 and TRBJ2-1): DVKVTQSSRYLVKRTGEKVFLECVQDMDHENMFWYRQDPGLGLRLIYFSYDVKMKEKGDIPEGYSVSREKKERFSLILESASTNQTSMYLCASSFRAGNEQFFGPGTRLTVL.

The DNA of the CDR3 is TGTGCCAGCAGCGTTCACAGGGAAACAGCGGGAGCGGGAGATACGCAGTATTTT. It is translated as CASSVHRETAGAGDTQYF. This rearrangement joins TRBV9 to TRBJ2-3, with 8 bases that match TRBD2. Trimming removed 2 bases from V and 5 bases from J; junction bases left unmatched: 16. Germline V lookup: CDR1 SGDLS, CDR2 YYNGEE. This CDR3 comprises 18 residues.

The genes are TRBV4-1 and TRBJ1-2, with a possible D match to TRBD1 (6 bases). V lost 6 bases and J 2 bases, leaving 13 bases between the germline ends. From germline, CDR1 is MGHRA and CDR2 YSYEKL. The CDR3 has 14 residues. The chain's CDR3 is CASSTQGTNYGYTF. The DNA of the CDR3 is TGCGCCAGCAGTACACAGGGCACAAACTATGGCTACACCTTC.

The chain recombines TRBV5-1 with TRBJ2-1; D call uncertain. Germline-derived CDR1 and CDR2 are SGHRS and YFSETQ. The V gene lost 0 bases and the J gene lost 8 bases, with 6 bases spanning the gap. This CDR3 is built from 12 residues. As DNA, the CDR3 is TGCGCCAGCAGCTTGGGGCGCTATGAGCAGTTCTTC. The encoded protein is CASSLGRYEQFF.

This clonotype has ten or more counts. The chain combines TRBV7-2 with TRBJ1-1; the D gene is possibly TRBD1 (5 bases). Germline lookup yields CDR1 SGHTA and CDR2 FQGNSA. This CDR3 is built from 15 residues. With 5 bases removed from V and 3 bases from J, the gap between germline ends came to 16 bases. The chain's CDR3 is CASSAQAGWYTEAFF. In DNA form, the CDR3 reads TGTGCCAGCAGCGCCCAGGCAGGGTGGTACACTGAAGCTTTCTTT.

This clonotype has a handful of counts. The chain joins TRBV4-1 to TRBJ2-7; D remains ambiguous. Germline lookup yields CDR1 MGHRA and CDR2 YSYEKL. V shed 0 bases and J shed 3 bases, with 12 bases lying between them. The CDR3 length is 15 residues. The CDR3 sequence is CASSQEGSSRYEQYF. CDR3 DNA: TGCGCCAGCAGCCAAGAAGGCAGTTCCCGCTACGAGCAGTACTTC.

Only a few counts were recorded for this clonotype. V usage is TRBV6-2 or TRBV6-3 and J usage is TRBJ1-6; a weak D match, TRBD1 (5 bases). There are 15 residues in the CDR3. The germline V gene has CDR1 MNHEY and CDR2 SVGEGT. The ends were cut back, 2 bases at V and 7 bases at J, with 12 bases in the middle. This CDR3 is CASSYSGGRNSPLHF. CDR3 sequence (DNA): TGTGCCAGCAGTTACAGTGGGGGTAGGAATTCACCCCTCCACTTT.

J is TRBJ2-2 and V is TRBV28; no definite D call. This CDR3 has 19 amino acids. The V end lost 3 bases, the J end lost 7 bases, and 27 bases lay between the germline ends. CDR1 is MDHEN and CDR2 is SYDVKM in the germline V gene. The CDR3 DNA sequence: TGTGCCAGCAGTTTGAGACGAGGAAGGCGCATTAACGTTGGCGGGGAGCTGTTTTTT. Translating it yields CASSLRRGRRINVGGELFF.

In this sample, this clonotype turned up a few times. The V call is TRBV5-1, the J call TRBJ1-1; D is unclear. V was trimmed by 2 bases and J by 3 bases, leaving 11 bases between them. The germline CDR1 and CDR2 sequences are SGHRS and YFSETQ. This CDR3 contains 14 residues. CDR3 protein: CASSFEGRDTEAFF. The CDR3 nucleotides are TGCGCCAGCAGCTTTGAGGGTAGGGACACTGAAGCTTTCTTT. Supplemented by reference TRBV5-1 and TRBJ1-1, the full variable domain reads KAGVTQTPRYLIKTRGQQVTLSCSPISGHRSVSWYQQTPGQGLQFLFEYFSETQRNKGNFPGRFSGRQFSNSRSEMNVSTLELGDSALYLCASSFEGRDTEAFFGQGTRLTVV.